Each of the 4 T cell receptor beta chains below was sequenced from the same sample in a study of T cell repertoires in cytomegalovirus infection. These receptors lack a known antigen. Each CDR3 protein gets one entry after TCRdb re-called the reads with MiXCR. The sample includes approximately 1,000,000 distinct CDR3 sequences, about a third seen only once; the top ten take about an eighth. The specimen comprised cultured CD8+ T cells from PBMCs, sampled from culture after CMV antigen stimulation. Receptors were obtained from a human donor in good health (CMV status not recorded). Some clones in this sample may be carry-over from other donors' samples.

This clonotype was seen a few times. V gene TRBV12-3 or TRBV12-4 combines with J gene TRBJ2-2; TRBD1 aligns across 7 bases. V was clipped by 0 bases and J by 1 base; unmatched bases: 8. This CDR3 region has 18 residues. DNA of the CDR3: TGTGCCAGCAGTTTAGCCCTTACAGGGGCCAGGAACACCGGGGAGCTGTTTTTT. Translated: CASSLALTGARNTGELFF.

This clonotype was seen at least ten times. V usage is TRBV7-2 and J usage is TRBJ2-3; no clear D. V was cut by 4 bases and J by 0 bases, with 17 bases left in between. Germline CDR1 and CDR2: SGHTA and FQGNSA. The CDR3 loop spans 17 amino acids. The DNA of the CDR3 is TGTGCCAGCAGCTCAACTCTCCCCACACCAAGCACAGATACGCAGTATTTT. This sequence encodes CASSSTLPTPSTDTQYF.

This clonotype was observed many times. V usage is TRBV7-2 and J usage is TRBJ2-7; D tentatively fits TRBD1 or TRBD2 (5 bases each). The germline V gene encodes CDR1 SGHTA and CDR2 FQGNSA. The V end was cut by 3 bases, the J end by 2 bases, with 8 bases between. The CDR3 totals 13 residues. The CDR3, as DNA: TGTGCCAGCAGCTTCGGGGCTACCTACGAGCAGTACGTC. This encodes CASSFGATYEQYV.

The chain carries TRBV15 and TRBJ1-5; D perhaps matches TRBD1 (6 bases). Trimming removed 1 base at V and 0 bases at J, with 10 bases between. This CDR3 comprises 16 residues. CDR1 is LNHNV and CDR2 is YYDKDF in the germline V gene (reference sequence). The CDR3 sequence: CATSRGTAHSNQPQHF. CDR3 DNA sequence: TGTGCCACCAGCAGAGGGACAGCCCATAGCAATCAGCCCCAGCATTTT.